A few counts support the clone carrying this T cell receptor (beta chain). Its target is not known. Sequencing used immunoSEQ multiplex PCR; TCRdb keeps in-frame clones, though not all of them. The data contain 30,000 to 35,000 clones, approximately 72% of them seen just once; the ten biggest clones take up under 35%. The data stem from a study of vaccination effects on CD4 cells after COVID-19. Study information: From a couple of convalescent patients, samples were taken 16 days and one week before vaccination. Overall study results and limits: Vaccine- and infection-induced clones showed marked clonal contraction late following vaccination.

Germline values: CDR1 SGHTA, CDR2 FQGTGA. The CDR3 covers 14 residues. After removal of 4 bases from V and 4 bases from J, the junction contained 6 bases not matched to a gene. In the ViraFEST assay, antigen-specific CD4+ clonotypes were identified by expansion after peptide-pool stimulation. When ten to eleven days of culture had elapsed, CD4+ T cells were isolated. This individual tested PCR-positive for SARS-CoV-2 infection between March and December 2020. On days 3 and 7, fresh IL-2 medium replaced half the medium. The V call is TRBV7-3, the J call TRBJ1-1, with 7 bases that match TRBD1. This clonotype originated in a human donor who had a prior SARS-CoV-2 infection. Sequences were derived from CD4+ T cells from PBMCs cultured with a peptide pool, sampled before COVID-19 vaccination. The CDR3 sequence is CASSSQGVGTEAFF. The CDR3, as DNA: TGTGCCAGCAGCTCGCAGGGGGTGGGCACTGAAGCTTTCTTT. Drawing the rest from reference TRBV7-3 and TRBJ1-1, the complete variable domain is GAGVSQTPSNKVTEKGKYVELRCDPISGHTALYWYRQSLGQGPEFLIYFQGTGAADDSGLPNDRFFAVRPEGSVSTLKIQRTERGDSAVYLCASSSQGVGTEAFFGQGTRLTVV.